This TCR beta chain stems from a study of blood T cell repertoires in COVID-19. Overall study: The United States, Italy and Spain supplied acute and convalescent COVID-19 samples. PBMCs, B-cell-depleted T cells, or T cells were the source of the cDNA or gDNA that made up the material.

Patients of the Seattle cohort, enrolled during active infection, were followed longitudinally. In the original workflow: Amplification of reference gene primers provided the estimated nucleated cell counts. Clones were sequenced by immunoSEQ multiplex PCR, and TCRdb holds only the in-frame ones, with some missing. From that table come the V and J calls and clone size; the DNA was used to work out D and trimming. The sample shows over 400,000 clones, 85% to 90% of them seen only once. V gave up 7 bases and J gave up 1 base, with 13 bases separating them. CDR3 length equals 14 residues. Germline lookup yields CDR1 KGHSH and CDR2 LQKENI.

Sequencing was performed on peripheral blood. The chain links TRBV18 to TRBJ1-1, with D unclear. This TCR came from a woman aged 50 to 60 with COVID-19, enrolled during active disease. CDR3 protein: CASLFSLRNTEAFF. In DNA form, the CDR3 reads TGTGCCAGCTTGTTCTCCCTTAGGAACACTGAAGCTTTCTTT. The entire variable domain, with the rest obtained from reference TRBV18 and TRBJ1-1, is as follows: NAGVMQNPRHLVRRRGQEARLRCSPMKGHSHVYWYRQLPEEGLKFMVYLQKENIIDESGMPKERFSAEFPKEGPSILRIQQVVRGDSAAYFCASLFSLRNTEAFFGQGTRLTVV.